The next 11 T cell receptor beta chains were all read from a single sample in a study of cytomegalovirus exposure and HLA in healthy donors. Libraries were prepared by immunoSEQ multiplex PCR; TCRdb keeps only in-frame clonotypes and omits some of them. The top ten clones hold about 1.5% of a sample with under 75,000 clones, 97% of them seen once. The sequencing input was PBMCs. These receptors all come from a woman younger than 35 in good health and CMV-seropositive.

The table lists this clone with a count of one. J is TRBJ2-5 and V is TRBV9, with 11 nucleotides matching TRBD2. Germline CDR1 is SGDLS and CDR2 is YYNGEE. There are 15 residues in the CDR3. The trim removed 4 bases at V and 1 base at J, leaving 3 bases unmatched. This chain's CDR3 is CASSQTSGAQETQYF. CDR3 DNA: TGTGCCAGCAGCCAGACTAGCGGGGCCCAAGAGACCCAGTACTTC.

The rearrangement links TRBV5-1 to TRBJ2-2, with TRBD2 matching over 12 bases. The V gene end was trimmed by 2 bases and the J gene end by 4 bases; junction bases not matched to a gene: 12. CDR1 and CDR2 from the germline V gene are SGHRS and YFSETQ. The CDR3 loop spans 19 amino acids. The chain's CDR3 is CASSFRMTSGSLVTGELFF. The CDR3 region has the DNA TGCGCCAGCAGCTTTCGGATGACTAGCGGGAGTTTGGTCACCGGGGAGCTGTTTTTT.

This chain uses TRBV4-2 with TRBJ2-1; 11 bases fit TRBD2. CDR3 length: 20 amino acids. V shed 0 bases and J 0 bases; nucleotides not matched to a gene: 10. Germline CDR1 LGHNA, CDR2 YNFKEQ. The CDR3 DNA reads as TGTGCCAGCAGCCAAGAGGGGACTAGCGGAGGCCCGAGCTCCTACAATGAGCAGTTCTTC. Amino acids: CASSQEGTSGGPSSYNEQFF.

V gene TRBV6-1 combines with J gene TRBJ1-1, with 12 bases matching TRBD1. V shed 3 bases, J shed 1 base, and the junction held 12 bases outside the gene matches. Germline V gives CDR1 MNHNS, CDR2 SASEGT. The CDR3 covers 19 residues. Here the CDR3 reads CASSEVFPGTGGRNTEAFF. The CDR3 DNA is TGTGCCAGCAGTGAGGTTTTCCCCGGGACAGGGGGCCGGAACACTGAAGCTTTCTTT.

V gene TRBV30 combines with J gene TRBJ2-3; 8 bases match TRBD2. The CDR3 has 11 amino acids. Germline CDR1 reads GTSNPN; CDR2 reads SVGIG (reference sequence). With 4 bases clipped from V and 6 bases from J, the junction kept 0 bases outside the gene matches. The CDR3 DNA sequence: TGTGCCTGGACTAGCGGGGATACGCAGTATTTT. Its protein is CAWTSGDTQYF.

The chain employs TRBV19 and TRBJ2-4; D is unresolved. Germline CDR1 LNHDA, CDR2 SQIVND (reference sequence). Trimming left V 5 bases short and J 0 bases short, with 11 bases between. The CDR3 runs 15 residues. CDR3 nucleotides: TGTGCCAGTAGTGCCAATGCGGTAGCCAAAAACATTCAGTACTTC. Translated, it gives CASSANAVAKNIQYF.

The rearrangement uses TRBV28 and TRBJ2-2; TRBD1 matches 9 bases. The germline CDR1 and CDR2 sequences are MDHEN and SYDVKM. Unmatched junction bases numbered 9, after V lost 7 bases and J lost 3 bases. This CDR3 comprises 16 residues. CDR3 coding DNA: TGTGCCAGCACCCCCTACAGGGGGCGCGACACCGGGGAGCTGTTTTTT. Its translation: CASTPYRGRDTGELFF. The full variable domain, rest sourced from reference TRBV28 and TRBJ2-2, is DVKVTQSSRYLVKRTGEKVFLECVQDMDHENMFWYRQDPGLGLRLIYFSYDVKMKEKGDIPEGYSVSREKKERFSLILESASTNQTSMYLCASTPYRGRDTGELFFGEGSRLTVL.

Only one count was recorded for this clone. The sample carries other DNA sequences with the same CDR3. The rearrangement joins TRBV19 to TRBJ2-7, with 7 bases lining up with TRBD1. V shed 1 base and J 2 bases; nucleotides not matched to a gene: 2. This CDR3 region has 14 residues. Germline CDR1 and CDR2: LNHDA and SQIVND (reference sequence). CDR3 nucleotide sequence: TGTGCCAGTAGTATAGGGACAGGAACCTACGAGCAGTACTTC. Protein product: CASSIGTGTYEQYF.

The genes are TRBV9 and TRBJ2-2, with 14 bases lining up with TRBD2. There are 16 residues in the CDR3. From germline, CDR1 is SGDLS and CDR2 YYNGEE. With 4 bases clipped from V and 3 bases from J, the junction kept 2 bases outside the gene matches. Here the CDR3 DNA reads TGTGCCAGCAGCTTGGGACTAGCGGGAGACACCGGGGAGCTGTTTTTT. Translation gives CASSLGLAGDTGELFF.

V and J are TRBV5-1 and TRBJ2-1; 9 nucleotides agree with TRBD1. This CDR3 is built from 16 residues. The J segment lost 3 bases and the V segment lost 0 bases, leaving 4 bases of the junction unmatched. The germline CDR1 and CDR2 sequences are SGHRS and YFSETQ. The DNA of the CDR3 is TGCGCCAGCAGCTTGGCCGTGACAGGGGGCTACAATGAGCAGTTCTTC. Its protein product is CASSLAVTGGYNEQFF. Supplemented by reference TRBV5-1 and TRBJ2-1, the full variable domain reads KAGVTQTPRYLIKTRGQQVTLSCSPISGHRSVSWYQQTPGQGLQFLFEYFSETQRNKGNFPGRFSGRQFSNSRSEMNVSTLELGDSALYLCASSLAVTGGYNEQFFGPGTRLTVL.

The CDR3 loop is CASSFGGFSYEQYF. In nucleotides, the CDR3 is TGTGCCAGCAGCTTCGGGGGTTTCTCCTACGAGCAGTACTTC. The chain combines TRBV5-5 with TRBJ2-7; tentatively, D is TRBD2 (6 bases). CDR3 size: 14 residues. Germline lookup yields CDR1 SGHKS and CDR2 YYEKEE (reference sequence). Trimming took off 2 bases at V and 0 bases at J, with 9 bases between the two ends.